This T cell receptor beta chain was found in a study of T cells in Graves' hyperthyroidism and ophthalmopathy. Points from the study as a whole: A 13 V-J signature model discriminated ophthalmopathy versus stable hyperthyroidism. Model predictions of ophthalmopathy came a median 6.5 months before onset.

Regions amplified from RNA transcripts were the TCR beta CDR3 regions. With the HTBI primer set, the TCR CDR3 went through a first round of RT-PCR. TCRdb analysed the multiplex PCR reads with MiXCR anew, one entry per CDR3 protein. The sample includes hundreds of thousands of distinct CDR3 sequences, 15% to 20% of them seen just once. After removal of 5 bases from V and 4 bases from J, the junction contained 8 bases not matched to a gene. The germline V gene encodes CDR1 MDHEN and CDR2 SYDVKM. This CDR3 has 16 amino acids. This clonotype has ten or more counts. Its specificity is not known. Source material: blood. This TCR was sampled from a man in his forties or fifties with Graves' ophthalmopathy. The V and J genes are TRBV28 and TRBJ2-1; TRBD1 agrees at 10 bases. The CDR3 loop reads CASSQPGTGEYNEQFF. The CDR3 DNA is TGTGCCAGCAGTCAACCCGGGACAGGGGAGTACAATGAGCAGTTCTTC.